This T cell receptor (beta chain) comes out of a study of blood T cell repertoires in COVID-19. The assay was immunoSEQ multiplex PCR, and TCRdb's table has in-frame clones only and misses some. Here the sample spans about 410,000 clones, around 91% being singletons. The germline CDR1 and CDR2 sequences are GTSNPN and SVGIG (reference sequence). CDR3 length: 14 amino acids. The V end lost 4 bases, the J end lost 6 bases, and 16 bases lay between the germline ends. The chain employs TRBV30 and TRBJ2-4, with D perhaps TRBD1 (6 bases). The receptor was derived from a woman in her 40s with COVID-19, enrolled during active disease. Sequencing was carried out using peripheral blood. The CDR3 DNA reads TGTGCCTGGACAGGGGCCTCCCTTATAAACATTCAGTACTTC. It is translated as CAWTGASLINIQYF.